The 12 T cell receptor beta chains listed next were all sequenced from one sample in a study of early T cells in non-severe SARS-CoV-2 infection (dated by TCRdb to the early 2020s). Receptors were amplified or captured by 5' RACE. TCRdb records NextSeq 500 as the sequencer. TCRdb reprocessing: public reads trimmed at Q25 with fastp, clones called with MiXCR, in-frame beta chains kept. Rows matching on CDR3 protein sequence are summarized as one entry with the most common DNA and genes. The sample table shows tens of thousands of distinct CDR3 sequences, and roughly 6% are seen once. Of the sample, roughly 8.1% is held by the ten largest clones. Specimen: whole blood. The receptors were sampled from an adult who was a healthcare worker with PCR-confirmed SARS-CoV-2 infection or an uninfected control (not recorded which).

The V gene is TRBV11-3, the J gene TRBJ2-7; 7 bases are a match to TRBD2. Germline assignment: CDR1 SGHNT and CDR2 YENEEA. The CDR3 is 12 amino acids. With V trimmed by 1 base and J by 6 bases, 0 bases remained unmatched. The CDR3 protein is CASSLGEGEQYF. In DNA form, the CDR3 reads TGTGCCAGCAGCTTAGGGGAGGGCGAGCAGTACTTC.

This rearrangement joins TRBV5-1 to TRBJ2-1; D is perhaps TRBD1 or TRBD2 (5 bases each). The germline gives CDR1 SGHRS, CDR2 YFSETQ. Trimming took 6 bases from V and 6 from J, leaving 19 bases between them. The CDR3 has 15 amino acids. The CDR3 nucleotides read TGCGCCAGCACCCTAAACCGGGGCGGACTCAATGAGCAGTTCTTC. Protein: CASTLNRGGLNEQFF.

Many counts were recorded for this clonotype. The V gene is TRBV6-4, the J gene TRBJ2-1; 14 nucleotides line up with TRBD2. V lost 2 bases, J lost 6 bases, and 0 bases stayed unmatched. This CDR3 spans 15 amino acids. Germline V gene lookup returns CDR1 MRHNA and CDR2 SNTAGT. In DNA, the CDR3 is TGTGCCAGCAGTGACGGACTAGCGGGAGGCAATGAGCAGTTCTTC. The encoded protein is CASSDGLAGGNEQFF.

The J gene is TRBJ2-2, the V gene TRBV4-1, with D possibly TRBD1 on 6 matching bases. Germline V gene lookup returns CDR1 MGHRA and CDR2 YSYEKL. Deletions cut 1 base from V and 0 bases from J, with 6 bases between. There are 15 residues in the CDR3. The CDR3 sequence is CASSQGTANTGELFF. For the CDR3, the DNA is TGCGCCAGCAGCCAAGGGACAGCGAACACCGGGGAGCTGTTTTTT.

This clonotype has a handful of counts. The V call is TRBV3-1, the J call TRBJ2-3; 9 bases match TRBD2. CDR3 length: 17 amino acids. Germline V CDR1 and CDR2: LGHDT, YNNKEL (reference sequence). J gave up 2 bases and V 4 bases, and 10 bases lay outside the gene matches. CDR3 sequence reads: CASSPKPTSGFTDTQYF. The CDR3 coding sequence is TGTGCCAGCAGCCCCAAACCGACTAGCGGTTTCACAGATACGCAGTATTTT.

This clonotype was observed at least ten times. The chain uses TRBV5-4 and TRBJ2-1; 9 positions match TRBD1. V shed 4 bases and J 6 bases; nucleotides not matched to a gene: 8. This CDR3 has 15 amino acids. Germline CDR1 and CDR2: SGHNT and YYREEE (reference sequence). CDR3 residues: CASSLGTGRANEQFF. In DNA form, the CDR3 reads TGTGCCAGCAGCCTAGGGACAGGGAGGGCCAATGAGCAGTTCTTC.

This clonotype was observed a handful of times. The J gene is TRBJ2-5, the V gene TRBV28, with a weak D call TRBD1 (6 bases). Trimming removed 8 bases from V and 5 bases from J, with 18 bases in between. Germline CDR1 MDHEN, CDR2 SYDVKM. The CDR3 is 14 residues long. The CDR3 DNA follows: TGTGCCAGCCAAATCGACAGGTTGAGGGAGACCCAGTACTTC. It is translated as CASQIDRLRETQYF.

This clonotype showed up just a few times. The rearrangement uses TRBV7-2 and TRBJ2-3, with D perhaps being TRBD1 or TRBD2 (5 bases each). Germline loops: CDR1 SGHTA, CDR2 FQGNSA. This CDR3 is 16 amino acids long. V was clipped by 6 bases and J by 0 bases, with 16 bases between them. The CDR3, as DNA: TGTGCCAGCAGATTTAGAGAGGGGACGAGCACAGATACGCAGTATTTT. Its protein product is CASRFREGTSTDTQYF.

The gene calls are TRBV20-1 and TRBJ2-7, with a possible D match to TRBD2 (5 bases). Trimming stripped 6 bases from V and 0 bases from J, with 12 bases between. Germline assignment: CDR1 DFQATT and CDR2 SNEGSKA (reference sequence). The CDR3 totals 13 residues. In DNA, the CDR3 is TGCAGTGCGTATCTAGGGAGCTCCTACGAGCAGTACTTC. It codes for CSAYLGSSYEQYF.

At least ten counts were recorded for this clonotype. The rearrangement joins TRBV29-1 to TRBJ2-6, with D unclear. This CDR3 contains 15 residues. The V end lost 0 bases, the J end lost 4 bases, and 10 bases lay between the germline ends. Germline CDR1 SQVTM, CDR2 ANQGSEA. The CDR3 DNA is TGCAGCGTTGAAGATCCCGGGTCCGGGGCCAACGTCCTGACTTTC. This gives the protein CSVEDPGSGANVLTF.

This clonotype was counted at least ten times. V gene TRBV2 combines with J gene TRBJ2-7; D gene uncertain. From germline, CDR1 is SNHLY and CDR2 FYNNEI. V shed 6 bases and J shed 7 bases, with 10 bases lying between them. This CDR3 is 11 amino acids long. This chain's CDR3 is CASSLKVEQYF. The CDR3 DNA is TGTGCCAGCAGCCTCAAAGTGGAGCAGTACTTC.

This clonotype was counted a few times. The chain carries TRBV18 and TRBJ1-1; D is ambiguous. The CDR3 loop spans 13 amino acids. CDR1 and CDR2 from the germline V gene are KGHSH and LQKENI. With 3 bases removed from V and 1 base from J, the gap between germline ends came to 6 bases. CDR3 residues: CASSPGENTEAFF. In DNA, the CDR3 is TGTGCCAGCTCACCCGGAGAGAACACTGAAGCTTTCTTT. Variable domain in full (rest from reference TRBV18 and TRBJ1-1): NAGVMQNPRHLVRRRGQEARLRCSPMKGHSHVYWYRQLPEEGLKFMVYLQKENIIDESGMPKERFSAEFPKEGPSILRIQQVVRGDSAAYFCASSPGENTEAFFGQGTRLTVV.